These T cell receptor beta chains were read from a single sample in a study of Ad26.COV2.S vaccination and SARS-CoV-2 variants. TCRdb's copy holds only in-frame clones and misses some; the assay was immunoSEQ multiplex PCR. The repertoire holds about 380,000 clones, 83% seen once, with almost 7.5% in the top ten. Specimen: peripheral blood, collected in a trial of Ad26.COV2.S vaccine versus placebo. These receptors were collected from a person aged 18-65 years who received the Ad26.COV2.S COVID-19 vaccine or a placebo. CDR3s include the opening cysteine and the closing phenylalanine or tryptophan. Each record gives: V gene, J gene, CDR3 protein.

V gene: TRBV5-1
J gene: TRBJ1-1
CDR3 protein: CASSLGGRTEAFF

V gene: TRBV6-6
J gene: TRBJ1-2
CDR3 protein: CASSQNYGYTF

V gene: TRBV10-1
J gene: TRBJ2-4
CDR3 protein: CASEGQGKNIQYF

V gene: TRBV7-3
J gene: TRBJ2-2
CDR3 protein: CASSLRGGTGELFF

V gene: TRBV3-1/TRBV3-2
J gene: TRBJ1-1
CDR3 protein: CASSLTRGGTEAFF

V gene: TRBV5-8
J gene: TRBJ2-3
CDR3 protein: CASSPEGQGSTDTQYF

V gene: TRBV9
J gene: TRBJ1-1
CDR3 protein: CASSWTAGWGSAFF

V gene: TRBV5-4
J gene: TRBJ2-3
CDR3 protein: CASSDGTSSSTDTQYF

V gene: TRBV10-3
J gene: TRBJ1-4
CDR3 protein: CAISDSGHSEKLFF

V gene: TRBV5-1
J gene: TRBJ1-5
CDR3 protein: CASSLGGEINQPQHF

V gene: TRBV2
J gene: TRBJ1-2
CDR3 protein: CASTAGAGYTF

V gene: TRBV9
J gene: TRBJ1-2
CDR3 protein: CASSVDGVGYTF

V gene: TRBV7-8
J gene: TRBJ1-2
CDR3 protein: CASSLDGPGYTF

V gene: TRBV19
J gene: TRBJ1-5
CDR3 protein: CASSIPFSSASNQPQHF

V gene: TRBV5-1
J gene: TRBJ2-5
CDR3 protein: CASSLGSGETQYF

V gene: TRBV5-5
J gene: TRBJ1-2
CDR3 protein: CASSLGFSGYGYTF

V gene: TRBV7-2
J gene: TRBJ2-7
CDR3 protein: CASSSLGATEEQYF

V gene: TRBV6-5
J gene: TRBJ2-3
CDR3 protein: CASRTDGADTQYF

V gene: TRBV5-1
J gene: TRBJ2-7
CDR3 protein: CASSSGQGAYEQYF

V gene: TRBV7-9
J gene: TRBJ1-3
CDR3 protein: CASEAPGGQSSGNTIYF

V gene: TRBV7-9
J gene: TRBJ1-1
CDR3 protein: CASSGGLPGHTEAFF

V gene: TRBV15
J gene: TRBJ1-3
CDR3 protein: CATSREIVPSGNTIYF

V gene: TRBV7-6
J gene: TRBJ1-2
CDR3 protein: CASSLSGESYGYTF

V gene: TRBV2
J gene: TRBJ2-1
CDR3 protein: CASSEDRDNEQFF

V gene: TRBV10-3
J gene: TRBJ1-6
CDR3 protein: CAIKEGSYNSPLHF

V gene: TRBV19
J gene: TRBJ1-6
CDR3 protein: CASSMETENSPLHF

V gene: TRBV18
J gene: TRBJ2-4
CDR3 protein: CASSPTKHSKNIQYF

V gene: TRBV6-4
J gene: TRBJ1-4
CDR3 protein: CASSDSGPGGGKVNEKLFF

V gene: TRBV4-1
J gene: TRBJ2-5
CDR3 protein: CASSRGASGGRQETQYF

V gene: TRBV19
J gene: TRBJ1-5
CDR3 protein: CASLQGANQPQHF

V gene: TRBV7-9
J gene: TRBJ1-1
CDR3 protein: CASSLYGHDEAFF

V gene: TRBV11-3
J gene: TRBJ1-2
CDR3 protein: CASSYRSYGYTF

V gene: TRBV19
J gene: TRBJ2-7
CDR3 protein: CASSFSPRQPYEQYF

V gene: TRBV3-1/TRBV3-2
J gene: TRBJ1-1
CDR3 protein: CASSRGQGTSTFF

V gene: TRBV5-6
J gene: TRBJ2-7
CDR3 protein: CASSWTSLFYEQYF

V gene: TRBV6-5
J gene: TRBJ1-4
CDR3 protein: CASSYSTGGGEKLFF

V gene: TRBV7-9
J gene: TRBJ1-6
CDR3 protein: CASSPAGNSPLHF

V gene: TRBV19
J gene: TRBJ2-7
CDR3 protein: CASRSGTSGTYEQYF

V gene: TRBV3-1/TRBV3-2
J gene: TRBJ2-7
CDR3 protein: CASGTTVSYEQYF

V gene: TRBV28
J gene: TRBJ2-7
CDR3 protein: CASSLRAGGQPSYEQYF

V gene: TRBV7-9
J gene: TRBJ1-1
CDR3 protein: CASSFDPPGTEAFF

V gene: TRBV6-6
J gene: TRBJ1-6
CDR3 protein: CASSYEVGHSPLHF

V gene: TRBV4-2
J gene: TRBJ2-5
CDR3 protein: CASSQVSGGAETQYF

V gene: TRBV14
J gene: TRBJ2-6
CDR3 protein: CASSGANVLTF